Each of the 5 T cell receptor beta chains below was sequenced from the same sample in a study of tumor and adjacent non-tumor tissue in lung cancer. The template was RNA from unsorted bulk tissue. TCRbeta libraries were built with three rounds of nested PCR, modified from ARM-PCR. TCRdb analysed the multiplex PCR reads with MiXCR anew, one entry per CDR3 protein. The sample lists about 200,000 distinct CDR3 sequences, 71% occurring once. Source material: lung tumor tissue. The receptor set was obtained from a man aged 55 to 69 with non-small cell lung cancer.

Comment on this clonotype: Germline and junction disagree at one end, which may indicate a read error. The chain couples TRBV13 to TRBJ1-2; weak D call: TRBD1 (6 bases). Germline lookup yields CDR1 PRHDT and CDR2 FYEKMQ (reference sequence). The CDR3 runs 13 residues. This chain's CDR3 is CASSRGQNYAYTF. Here the CDR3 DNA reads TGTGCAAGCAGCCGCGGACAGAACTATGCCTACACCTTC.

A note on this clonotype: A read error may produce the germline difference seen at one junction end. DNA of the CDR3: TGTGCTAGCGGCAATGGGGGGGTCACTCGCTACAAGCAGTACTTC. This translates into CASGNGGVTRYKQYF. The V gene is TRBV6-5, the J gene TRBJ2-7; 7 bases map to TRBD2. Germline V lookup: CDR1 MNHEY, CDR2 SVGAGI. This CDR3 is built from 15 residues.

The chain uses TRBV20-1 and TRBJ2-1; 8 bases align to TRBD1. The J call is doubtful: the DNA matches TRBJ2-7 better. The germline V gene encodes CDR1 DFQATT and CDR2 SNEGSKA (reference sequence). This CDR3 is built from 13 residues. As DNA, the CDR3 is TGCAGTGCACCAGGACAGGGCTACAATGAACAGTACTTC. Translated: CSAPGQGYNEQYF.

Worth noting for this clonotype: The CDR3 ends on some other residue instead of the conserved phenylalanine or tryptophan, so this is likely a read error. The V gene is TRBV20-1, the J gene TRBJ2-1; 7 nucleotides line up with TRBD2. With V trimmed by 3 bases and J by 4 bases, 6 bases remained unmatched. Germline lookup yields CDR1 DFQATT and CDR2 SNEGSKA (reference sequence). This CDR3 spans 14 amino acids. The CDR3 coding sequence is TGCAGTGCTAGCGGAGAGCGGGGATACAATGAGCAGTTCTCC. It translates to CSASGERGYNEQFS.

This clonotype was found a few times. This may arise from a read error, as a much more abundant clone is one base away. The chain couples TRBV12-3 or TRBV12-4 to TRBJ1-1, with no clear D. The CDR3 runs 12 residues. The CDR3 bases are TGTGCCAGCATCCAAATGAACACTGAAGTTTTCTTT. Protein product: CASIQMNTEVFF.